These 4 T cell receptor beta chains were sequenced from one sample in a study of cytomegalovirus exposure and HLA in healthy donors. Primers included in the PCR were 60 Vbeta and 13 Jbeta primers. Measured with immunoSEQ multiplex PCR; TCRdb has only the in-frame clones, and not every one. The profile covers about 86,000 clones, with around four fifths appearing a single time and over 5% taken by the ten largest. Material: PBMCs. Receptors were obtained from a woman aged 45-60 years in good health and CMV-seropositive.

The V call is TRBV30, the J call TRBJ1-3, with unresolved D. This CDR3 contains 12 residues. Germline V gene lookup returns CDR1 GTSNPN and CDR2 SVGIG (reference sequence). V lost 5 bases to trimming and J lost 0 bases, with 5 bases between them. The CDR3 here is CAWLSSGNTIYF. In DNA form, the CDR3 reads TGTGCCTGGCTGAGCTCTGGAAACACCATATATTTT.

Note on this clone: The sample carries other DNA sequences with the same CDR3. This CDR3 is CASSIRGQETQYF. CDR3 DNA: TGTGCCAGTAGTATACGCGGTCAAGAGACCCAGTACTTC. V and J are TRBV19 and TRBJ2-5; no clear D gene. Germline V gives CDR1 LNHDA, CDR2 SQIVND (reference sequence). The CDR3 runs 13 residues. V was pared by 2 bases and J by 2 bases, with 6 bases between.

This clone was detected once. The chain combines TRBV30 with TRBJ2-7; 7 nucleotides align to TRBD1. The CDR3 extends over 13 amino acids. The germline V gene has CDR1 GTSNPN and CDR2 SVGIG (reference sequence). V trimming: 1 base; J trimming: 2 bases; junction bases outside the gene matches: 2. The CDR3 nucleotides read TGTGCCTGGAGTGCCGGGACAGCCTACGAGCAGTACTTC. Amino acid sequence: CAWSAGTAYEQYF.

The rearrangement joins TRBV2 to TRBJ2-3, with TRBD1 identical over 7 bases. Per germline, CDR1 SNHLY and CDR2 FYNNEI. The junction had 8 bases not matched to a gene; V was cut back by 10 bases and J by 1 base. CDR3 length: 14 amino acids. CDR3 sequence: CANTPDRGTDTQYF. CDR3 DNA: TGTGCCAACACCCCCGACAGGGGCACAGATACGCAGTATTTT.